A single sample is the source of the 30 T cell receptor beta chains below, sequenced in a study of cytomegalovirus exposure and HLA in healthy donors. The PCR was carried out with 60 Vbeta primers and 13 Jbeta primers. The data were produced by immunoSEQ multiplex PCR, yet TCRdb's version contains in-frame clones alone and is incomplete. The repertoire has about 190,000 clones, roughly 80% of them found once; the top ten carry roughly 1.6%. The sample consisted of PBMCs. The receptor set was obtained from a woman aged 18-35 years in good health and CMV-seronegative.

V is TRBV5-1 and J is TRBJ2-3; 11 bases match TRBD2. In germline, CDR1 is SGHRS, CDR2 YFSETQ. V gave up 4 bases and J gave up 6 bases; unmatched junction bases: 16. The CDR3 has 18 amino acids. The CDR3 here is CASSRSPTSGSGSDTQYF. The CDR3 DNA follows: TGCGCCAGCAGCCGAAGTCCCACTAGCGGGAGTGGTTCGGATACGCAGTATTTT. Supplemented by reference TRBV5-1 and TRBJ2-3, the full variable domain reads KAGVTQTPRYLIKTRGQQVTLSCSPISGHRSVSWYQQTPGQGLQFLFEYFSETQRNKGNFPGRFSGRQFSNSRSEMNVSTLELGDSALYLCASSRSPTSGSGSDTQYFGPGTRLTVL.

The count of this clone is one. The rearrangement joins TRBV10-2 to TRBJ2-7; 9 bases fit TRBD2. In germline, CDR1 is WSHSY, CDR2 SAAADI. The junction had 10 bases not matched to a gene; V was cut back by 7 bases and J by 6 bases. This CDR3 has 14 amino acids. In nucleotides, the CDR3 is TGCGCCAGCACTGGGGGCGGGAGGGCCTCCGAGCAGTACTTC. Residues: CASTGGGRASEQYF.

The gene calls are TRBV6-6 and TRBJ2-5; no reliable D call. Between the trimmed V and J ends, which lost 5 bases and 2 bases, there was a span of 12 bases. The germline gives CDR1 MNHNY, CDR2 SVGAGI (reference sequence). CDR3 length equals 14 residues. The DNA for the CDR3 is TGTGCCAGCAGTGATTACAGTTTACAAGAGACCCAGTACTTC. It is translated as CASSDYSLQETQYF.

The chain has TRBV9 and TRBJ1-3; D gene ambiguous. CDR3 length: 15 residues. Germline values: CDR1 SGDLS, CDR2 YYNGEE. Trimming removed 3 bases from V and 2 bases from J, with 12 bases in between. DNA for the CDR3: TGTGCCAGCAGCGCCCTATCGGGGACTGGAAACACCATATATTTT. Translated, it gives CASSALSGTGNTIYF.

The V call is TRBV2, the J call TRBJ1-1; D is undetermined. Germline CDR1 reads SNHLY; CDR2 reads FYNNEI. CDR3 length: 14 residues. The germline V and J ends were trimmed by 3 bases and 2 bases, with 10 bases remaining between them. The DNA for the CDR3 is TGTGCCAGCAGTGAGTCTGCAGTCAACACTGAAGCTTTCTTT. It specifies CASSESAVNTEAFF.

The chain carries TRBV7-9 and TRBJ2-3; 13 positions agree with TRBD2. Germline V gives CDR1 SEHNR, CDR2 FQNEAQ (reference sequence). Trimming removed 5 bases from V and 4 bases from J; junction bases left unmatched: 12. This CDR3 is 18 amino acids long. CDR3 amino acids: CASSPLGTSGIGSDTQYF. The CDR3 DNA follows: TGTGCCAGCAGCCCCCTAGGGACTAGCGGGATCGGTTCAGATACGCAGTATTTT.

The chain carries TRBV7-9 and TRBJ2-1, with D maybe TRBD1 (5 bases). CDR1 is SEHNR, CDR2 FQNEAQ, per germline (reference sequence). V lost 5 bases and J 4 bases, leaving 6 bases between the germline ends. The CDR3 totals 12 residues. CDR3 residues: CASSRQYNEQFF. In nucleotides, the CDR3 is TGTGCCAGCAGCCGACAGTACAATGAGCAGTTCTTC.

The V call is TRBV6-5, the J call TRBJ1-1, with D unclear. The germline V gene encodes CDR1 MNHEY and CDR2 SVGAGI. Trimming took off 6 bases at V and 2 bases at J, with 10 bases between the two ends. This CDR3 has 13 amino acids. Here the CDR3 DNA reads TGTGCCAGCAGGGTACTACTTAACACTGAAGCTTTCTTT. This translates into CASRVLLNTEAFF.

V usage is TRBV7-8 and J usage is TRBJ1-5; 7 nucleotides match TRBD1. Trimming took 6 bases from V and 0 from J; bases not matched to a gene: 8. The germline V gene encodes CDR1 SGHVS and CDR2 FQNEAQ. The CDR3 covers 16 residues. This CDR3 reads CASSFTTGNSNQPQHF. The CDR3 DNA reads TGTGCCAGCAGTTTCACGACAGGGAATAGCAATCAGCCCCAGCATTTT.

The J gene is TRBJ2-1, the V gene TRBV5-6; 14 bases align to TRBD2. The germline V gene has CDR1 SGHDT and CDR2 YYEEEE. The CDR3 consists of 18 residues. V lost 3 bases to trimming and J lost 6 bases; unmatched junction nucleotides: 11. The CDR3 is CASSSTSGRAVWTNEQFF. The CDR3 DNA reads TGTGCCAGCAGCTCGACTAGCGGGAGGGCCGTTTGGACCAATGAGCAGTTCTTC.

Here the CDR3 DNA reads TGTGCCAGCAGCTTGGAGGCCATCGCAGATACGCAGTATTTT. Encoded protein: CASSLEAIADTQYF. The J gene is TRBJ2-3, the V gene TRBV7-8; a weak D match, TRBD2 (5 bases). The ends were cut back, 3 bases at V and 4 bases at J, with 11 bases in the middle. CDR3 length: 14 amino acids. Germline values: CDR1 SGHVS, CDR2 FQNEAQ.

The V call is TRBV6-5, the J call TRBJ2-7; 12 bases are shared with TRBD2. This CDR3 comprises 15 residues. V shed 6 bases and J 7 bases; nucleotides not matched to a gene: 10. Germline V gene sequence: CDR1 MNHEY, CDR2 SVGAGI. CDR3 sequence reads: CASSRSLAGGVEQYF. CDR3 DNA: TGTGCCAGCAGCCGCTCACTAGCGGGAGGAGTGGAGCAGTACTTC.

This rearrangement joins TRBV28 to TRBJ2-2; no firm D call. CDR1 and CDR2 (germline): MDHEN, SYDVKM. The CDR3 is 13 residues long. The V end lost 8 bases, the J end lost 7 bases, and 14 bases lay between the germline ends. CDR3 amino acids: CASLSWRSGELFF. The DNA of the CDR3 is TGTGCCAGCTTAAGCTGGCGGAGCGGGGAGCTGTTTTTT.

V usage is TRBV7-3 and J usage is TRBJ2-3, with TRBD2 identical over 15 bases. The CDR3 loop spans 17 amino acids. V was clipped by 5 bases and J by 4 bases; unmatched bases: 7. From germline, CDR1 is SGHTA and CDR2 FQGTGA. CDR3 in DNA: TGTGCCAGCAGCACCGGGACTAGCGGGGGGTTCGCAGATACGCAGTATTTT. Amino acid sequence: CASSTGTSGGFADTQYF.

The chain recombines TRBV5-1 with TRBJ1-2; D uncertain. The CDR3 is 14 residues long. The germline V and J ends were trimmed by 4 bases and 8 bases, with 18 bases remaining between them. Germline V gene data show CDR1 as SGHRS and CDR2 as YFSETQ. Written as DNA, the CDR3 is TGCGCCAGCAGCCAACCCGACGGGTCTGGAGGCTACACCTTC. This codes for CASSQPDGSGGYTF.

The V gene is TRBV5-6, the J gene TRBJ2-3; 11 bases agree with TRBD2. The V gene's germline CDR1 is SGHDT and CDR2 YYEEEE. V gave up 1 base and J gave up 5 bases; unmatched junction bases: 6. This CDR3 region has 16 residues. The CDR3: CASSLNSGRAVDTQYF. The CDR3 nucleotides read TGTGCCAGCAGCTTGAATAGCGGGAGGGCCGTAGATACGCAGTATTTT.

Here the CDR3 DNA reads TGTGCCAGCAGCCAAGGGCAGACGAACACCGGGGAGCTGTTTTTT. It encodes CASSQGQTNTGELFF. The rearrangement joins TRBV4-2 to TRBJ2-2, with D unclear. V dropped 1 base and J dropped 0 bases, with 6 bases sitting between them. In germline, CDR1 is LGHNA, CDR2 YNFKEQ. The CDR3 has 15 residues.

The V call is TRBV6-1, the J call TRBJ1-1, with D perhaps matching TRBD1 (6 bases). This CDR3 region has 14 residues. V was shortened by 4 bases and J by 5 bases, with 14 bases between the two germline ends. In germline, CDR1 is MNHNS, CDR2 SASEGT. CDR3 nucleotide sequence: TGTGCCAGCAGTGTAGGGGGGGATTGGACTGAAGCTTTCTTT. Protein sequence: CASSVGGDWTEAFF.

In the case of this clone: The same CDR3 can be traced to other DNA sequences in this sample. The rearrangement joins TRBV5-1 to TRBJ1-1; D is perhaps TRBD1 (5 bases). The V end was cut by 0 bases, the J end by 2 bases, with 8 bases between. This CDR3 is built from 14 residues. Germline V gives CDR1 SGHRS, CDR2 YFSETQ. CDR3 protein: CASSLVGGNTEAFF. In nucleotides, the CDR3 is TGCGCCAGCAGCTTGGTGGGGGGAAACACTGAAGCTTTCTTT.

The CDR3 sequence is CASSGGGNQPQHF. The CDR3 region has the DNA TGTGCCAGCAGCGGGGGGGGCAATCAGCCCCAGCATTTT. The chain has TRBV28 and TRBJ1-5, with a possible D match to TRBD1 (5 bases). Germline CDR1 MDHEN, CDR2 SYDVKM. Deletions cut 6 bases from V and 2 bases from J, with 8 bases between. This CDR3 has 13 residues. Looking up the rest from reference TRBV28 and TRBJ1-5 gives the full variable domain: DVKVTQSSRYLVKRTGEKVFLECVQDMDHENMFWYRQDPGLGLRLIYFSYDVKMKEKGDIPEGYSVSREKKERFSLILESASTNQTSMYLCASSGGGNQPQHFGDGTRLSIL.

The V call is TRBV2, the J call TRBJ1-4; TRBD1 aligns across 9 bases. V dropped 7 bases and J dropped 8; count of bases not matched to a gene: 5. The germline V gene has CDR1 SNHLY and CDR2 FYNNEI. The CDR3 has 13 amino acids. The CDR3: CASTGQGWEKLFF. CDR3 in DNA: TGTGCCAGCACAGGACAGGGGTGGGAAAAACTGTTTTTT.

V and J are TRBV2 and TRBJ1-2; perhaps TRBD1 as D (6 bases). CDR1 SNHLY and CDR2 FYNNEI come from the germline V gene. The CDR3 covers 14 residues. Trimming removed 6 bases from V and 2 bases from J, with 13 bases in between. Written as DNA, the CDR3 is TGTGCCAGCAGACCAGGACAGAAAAACTATGGCTACACCTTC. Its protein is CASRPGQKNYGYTF.

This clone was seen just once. CDR3 DNA: TGTGCCAGCTCACAACAGGGATACTATGGCTACACCTTC. Its protein is CASSQQGYYGYTF. The chain joins TRBV18 to TRBJ1-2, with D possibly matching TRBD1 (6 bases). From germline, CDR1 is KGHSH and CDR2 LQKENI. This CDR3 spans 13 amino acids. The V end was cut by 4 bases, the J end by 3 bases, with 9 bases between.

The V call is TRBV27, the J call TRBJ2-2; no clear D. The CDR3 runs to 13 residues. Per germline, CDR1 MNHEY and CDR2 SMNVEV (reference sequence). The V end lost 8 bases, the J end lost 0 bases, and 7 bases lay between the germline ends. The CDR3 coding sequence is TGTGCCAGCGCGAGTTCGAACACCGGGGAGCTGTTTTTT. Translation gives CASASSNTGELFF.

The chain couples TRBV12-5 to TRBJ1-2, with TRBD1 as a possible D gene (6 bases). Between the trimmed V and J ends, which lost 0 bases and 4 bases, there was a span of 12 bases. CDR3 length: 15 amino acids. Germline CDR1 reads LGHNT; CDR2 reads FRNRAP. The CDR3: CASGLVQGGTYGYTF. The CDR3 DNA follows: TGTGCTAGTGGTTTGGTACAGGGAGGGACCTATGGCTACACCTTC.

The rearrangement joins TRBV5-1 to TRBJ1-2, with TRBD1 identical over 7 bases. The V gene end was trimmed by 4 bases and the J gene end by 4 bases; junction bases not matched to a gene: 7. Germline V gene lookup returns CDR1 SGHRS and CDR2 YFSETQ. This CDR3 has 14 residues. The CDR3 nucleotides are TGCGCCAGCAGCGAAAGGGACAGCGTCTATGGCTACACCTTC. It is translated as CASSERDSVYGYTF. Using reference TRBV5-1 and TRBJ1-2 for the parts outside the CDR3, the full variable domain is KAGVTQTPRYLIKTRGQQVTLSCSPISGHRSVSWYQQTPGQGLQFLFEYFSETQRNKGNFPGRFSGRQFSNSRSEMNVSTLELGDSALYLCASSERDSVYGYTFGSGTRLTVV.

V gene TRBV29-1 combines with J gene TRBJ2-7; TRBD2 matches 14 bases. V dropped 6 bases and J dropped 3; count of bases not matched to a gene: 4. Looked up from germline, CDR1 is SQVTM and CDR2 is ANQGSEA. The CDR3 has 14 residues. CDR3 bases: TGCAGCGTCGGGACTAGCGGGGGCATCTACGAGCAGTACTTC. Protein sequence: CSVGTSGGIYEQYF.

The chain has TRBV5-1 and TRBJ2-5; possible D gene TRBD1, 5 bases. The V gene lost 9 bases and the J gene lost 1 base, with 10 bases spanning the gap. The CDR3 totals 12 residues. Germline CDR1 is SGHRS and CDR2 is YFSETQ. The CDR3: CATNTGQETQYF. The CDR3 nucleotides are TGCGCCACCAATACAGGCCAAGAGACCCAGTACTTC.

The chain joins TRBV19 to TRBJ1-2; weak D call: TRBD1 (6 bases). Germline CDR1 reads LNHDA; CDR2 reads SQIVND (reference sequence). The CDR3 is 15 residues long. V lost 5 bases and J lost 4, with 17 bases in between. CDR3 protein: CASSLQGAGAYGYTF. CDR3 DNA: TGTGCCAGTAGTCTACAGGGTGCCGGTGCCTATGGCTACACCTTC.

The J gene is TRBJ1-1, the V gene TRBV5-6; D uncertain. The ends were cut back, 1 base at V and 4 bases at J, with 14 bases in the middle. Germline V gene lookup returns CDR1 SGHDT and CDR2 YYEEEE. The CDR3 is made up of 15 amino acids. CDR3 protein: CASSLYGVGGTEAFF. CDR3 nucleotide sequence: TGTGCCAGCAGCTTGTACGGAGTTGGCGGCACTGAAGCTTTCTTT. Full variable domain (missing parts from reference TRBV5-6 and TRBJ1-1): DAGVTQSPTHLIKTRGQQVTLRCSPKSGHDTVSWYQQALGQGPQFIFQYYEEEERQRGNFPDRFSGHQFPNYSSELNVNALLLGDSALYLCASSLYGVGGTEAFFGQGTRLTVV.